Listed below are T cell receptor beta chains from one sample, sequenced in a study of radiotherapy plus CTLA-4 blockade in lung cancer. The data were produced by immunoSEQ multiplex PCR, yet TCRdb's version contains in-frame clones alone and is incomplete. The table shows 70,000 to 95,000 clones, with about four fifths occurring only once. The input for sequencing was peripheral blood, taken from a patient treated with radiotherapy plus ipilimumab. The source of these receptors is a human donor with non-small cell lung cancer that progressed on radiotherapy plus ipilimumab. The CDR3 runs from the conserved cysteine through the conserved F or W. A D gene is named only where the DNA matches it firmly. The size entry is marked missing in some rows and otherwise reads once, few, many or a size class.

j_gene,d_gene,abundance,v_gene,CDR3aa,CDR3nt
TRBJ1-1,NA,NA,TRBV18,CASSPRIREAFF,TGTGCCAGCTCACCGCGGATTCGCGAAGCTTTCTTT
TRBJ1-3,TRBD1,NA,TRBV10-3,CAISEPLTGNTIYF,TGTGCCATCAGTGAGCCATTGACAGGGAACACCATATATTTT
TRBJ2-7,NA,once,TRBV18,CASSPLTGAYEQYF,TGTGCCAGCTCACCACTGACAGGAGCCTACGAGCAGTACTTC
TRBJ2-3,TRBD2,NA,TRBV5-1,CASSLAGGSTDTQYF,TGCGCCAGCAGCCTAGCGGGGGGGAGCACAGATACGCAGTATTTT
TRBJ1-2,NA,NA,TRBV5-1,CASSLVSYGYTF,TGCGCCAGCAGCTTGGTGAGCTACGGCTACACCTTC
TRBJ2-7,TRBD1,NA,TRBV28,CASSLWGTGGWRQYF,TGTGCCAGCAGTTTATGGGGGACAGGGGGCTGGAGGCAGTACTTC
TRBJ1-1,NA,NA,TRBV5-6,CASSLSLNTEAFF,TGTGCCAGCAGCTTGTCACTGAACACTGAAGCTTTCTTT
TRBJ1-1,NA,NA,TRBV6-1,CASTRAPLGAEAFF,TGTGCCAGCACCCGAGCCCCATTGGGCGCTGAAGCTTTCTTT
TRBJ2-5,TRBD1,NA,TRBV7-6,CASSLSLGDRWETQYF,TGTGCCAGCAGCTTGTCCCTGGGGGACAGATGGGAGACCCAGTACTTC
TRBJ1-4,NA,NA,TRBV7-2,CASSLKSGLTTNEKLFF,TGTGCCAGCAGCTTAAAGTCGGGGCTCACAACTAATGAAAAACTGTTTTTT
TRBJ2-7,NA,NA,TRBV5-1,CASSLGSTYEQYF,TGCGCCAGCAGCTTGGGCAGTACCTACGAGCAGTACTTC
TRBJ2-7,NA,NA,TRBV11-2,CASSFGGGYEQYF,TGTGCCAGCAGCTTTGGGGGCGGGTACGAGCAGTACTTC
TRBJ1-6,NA,NA,TRBV4-1,CASSSERGYNSPLHF,TGCGCCAGCAGCAGCGAGCGGGGATATAATTCACCCCTCCACTTT
TRBJ1-4,NA,NA,TRBV15,CATSRGGPTNEKLFF,TGTGCCACCAGCAGAGGGGGTCCCACTAATGAAAAACTGTTTTTT
TRBJ2-3,NA,NA,TRBV9,CASSERGITDTQYF,TGTGCCAGCAGCGAGAGGGGAATTACAGATACGCAGTATTTT
TRBJ2-3,TRBD2,NA,TRBV11-2,CASSLGGGGATDTQYF,TGTGCCAGCAGCTTAGGTGGCGGGGGGGCGACAGATACGCAGTATTTT
TRBJ2-2,NA,NA,TRBV15,CATSRDSRGATNTGELFF,TGTGCCACCAGCAGAGATTCCAGGGGAGCCACGAACACCGGGGAGCTGTTTTTT
TRBJ1-4,NA,NA,TRBV5-6,CASNRDGWTAEKLFF,TGTGCCAGCAACCGGGACGGTTGGACTGCCGAAAAACTGTTTTTT
TRBJ1-3,NA,NA,TRBV9,CASSTRGSGNTIYF,TGTGCCAGCAGCACCAGGGGTTCAGGAAACACCATATATTTT
TRBJ2-7,TRBD2,once,TRBV9,CASSTPFGASGMYEQYF,TGTGCCAGCAGCACCCCGTTCGGGGCTAGCGGGATGTACGAGCAGTACTTC
TRBJ2-1,NA,NA,TRBV11-3,CASAPTVVVKGNEQFF,TGTGCCAGCGCGCCAACCGTGGTTGTTAAGGGCAATGAGCAGTTCTTC
TRBJ1-2,NA,NA,TRBV28,CASSHKQGYYGYTF,TGTGCCAGCAGCCATAAACAGGGATACTATGGCTACACCTTC
TRBJ1-2,NA,NA,TRBV30,CAWSVRNSAGYGYTF,TGTGCCTGGAGTGTACGGAATTCGGCAGGCTATGGCTACACCTTC
TRBJ2-1,TRBD2,NA,TRBV7-6,CASMERDFGEQFF,TGTGCCAGCATGGAGCGGGACTTCGGTGAGCAGTTCTTC
TRBJ1-2,TRBD1,NA,TRBV28,CAIQGGRPNYGYTF,TGTGCCATCCAGGGGGGGCGACCTAACTATGGCTACACCTTC
TRBJ2-3,NA,NA,TRBV12-1,CASSLRGGRSASGLYWWSTDTQYF,TGTGCCAGCAGCTTGAGGGGGGGCAGATCGGCTAGCGGCCTTTATTGGTGGAGCACAGATACGCAGTATTTT
TRBJ2-1,TRBD1,NA,TRBV7-3,CASSTGQAVSEQFF,TGTGCCAGCAGCACGGGACAGGCAGTGTCTGAGCAGTTCTTC
TRBJ2-7,TRBD1,NA,TRBV2,CASRRQGGPYEQYF,TGTGCCAGCAGAAGACAGGGGGGTCCTTACGAGCAGTACTTC
TRBJ1-3,NA,NA,TRBV5-5,CASSFAGAVENTIYF,TGTGCCAGCAGCTTCGCAGGGGCCGTGGAGAACACCATATATTTT
TRBJ2-2,NA,NA,TRBV28,CASFPNTGELFF,TGTGCCAGCTTCCCGAACACCGGGGAGCTGTTTTTT
TRBJ2-1,NA,NA,TRBV11-3,CASRYRGGNHNEQFF,TGTGCCAGCAGGTACAGGGGGGGAAACCACAATGAGCAGTTCTTC
TRBJ1-2,NA,NA,TRBV4-3,CASSPLGDNYGYTF,TGCGCCAGCAGCCCCCTTGGGGATAACTATGGCTACACCTTC
TRBJ1-1,TRBD1,NA,TRBV20-1,CSASIGGKAFF,TGCAGTGCTAGCATAGGGGGCAAAGCTTTCTTT
TRBJ1-2,TRBD1,NA,TRBV2,CASTLQGDYGYTF,TGTGCCAGCACCCTACAGGGGGACTATGGCTACACCTTC
TRBJ2-3,TRBD2,NA,TRBV9,CASSGPSGGADTQYF,TGTGCCAGCAGCGGGCCTAGCGGGGGGGCGGATACGCAGTATTTT
TRBJ2-1,TRBD2,NA,TRBV5-1,CASSLDGLAGYNEQFF,TGCGCCAGCAGCTTGGATGGACTAGCGGGTTACAATGAGCAGTTCTTC
TRBJ2-2,NA,NA,TRBV19,CASSPRATYTGELFF,TGTGCCAGTAGTCCGCGTGCGACATACACCGGGGAGCTGTTTTTT
TRBJ2-7,TRBD2,NA,TRBV28,CASRVAGAAYEQYF,TGTGCCAGCAGAGTAGCGGGGGCAGCCTACGAGCAGTACTTC
TRBJ1-1,TRBD1,NA,TRBV9,CASSVDRGLTEAFF,TGTGCCAGCAGCGTAGACAGGGGGTTGACTGAAGCTTTCTTT
TRBJ2-5,NA,NA,TRBV15,CATSPREQETQYF,TGTGCCACCAGCCCAAGGGAGCAAGAGACCCAGTACTTC
TRBJ2-7,NA,NA,TRBV28,CASSYGVPGSAVPTYEQYF,TGTGCCAGCAGTTATGGGGTACCGGGTAGTGCGGTACCGACCTACGAGCAGTACTTC
TRBJ1-3,NA,NA,TRBV27,CASSSGLPGNTIYF,TGTGCCAGCAGTTCAGGTTTGCCCGGAAACACCATATATTTT
TRBJ2-7,TRBD2,NA,TRBV7-9,CASSLLAGVTYEQYF,TGTGCCAGCAGCTTACTAGCGGGAGTCACCTACGAGCAGTACTTC
TRBJ2-3,NA,NA,TRBV19,CASRDAKRTDTQYF,TGTGCCAGTAGAGACGCCAAGCGCACAGATACGCAGTATTTT
TRBJ1-5,TRBD1,NA,TRBV28,CASSRRGNGNQPQHF,TGTGCCAGCAGTCGCAGGGGGAATGGCAATCAGCCCCAGCATTTT
TRBJ1-2,NA,NA,TRBV30,CAWRRMSVYNYGYTF,TGTGCCTGGCGGCGTATGAGCGTTTATAACTATGGCTACACCTTC
TRBJ1-2,NA,NA,TRBV19,CASSMGGAGGYTF,TGTGCCAGTAGTATGGGCGGGGCCGGGGGCTACACCTTC
TRBJ1-5,TRBD1,NA,TRBV19,CASSARGLSNQPQHF,TGTGCCAGTAGTGCCAGGGGGCTTAGCAATCAGCCCCAGCATTTT
TRBJ2-3,NA,NA,TRBV9,CASGDNKQYF,TGTGCCAGCGGAGATAATAAGCAGTATTTT